The 20 T cell receptor beta chains presented below share a single source sample, sequenced in a study of blood T cells in healthy people across ages. Next came a second PCR, run for roughly 6 to 11 cycles, which used a sample-barcoded 5' primer along with a J-beta primer mix. One entry per CDR3 protein, called by TCRdb with MiXCR from the 5' RACE reads. The table records 800,000 or so distinct CDR3 sequences, 25% of them present only once. These same records also appear under a second study, on T cells of mothers and their children.

Sequencing was done on a sample of blood. These receptor sequences come from a boy younger than 18 in good health.

V usage is TRBV3-1 and J usage is TRBJ2-1; 9 positions match TRBD2. The J segment lost 7 bases and the V segment lost 2 bases, leaving 18 bases of the junction unmatched. CDR1 is LGHDT, CDR2 YNNKEL, per germline (reference sequence). CDR3 length equals 19 residues. This chain's CDR3 is CASSQFWLAGISFRNEQFF. The CDR3 nucleotides are TGTGCCAGCAGCCAATTTTGGCTAGCGGGGATATCGTTTAGGAATGAGCAGTTCTTC.

A few counts support this clonotype. The gene calls are TRBV20-1 and TRBJ2-4, with 7 nucleotides matching TRBD2. V was pared by 4 bases and J by 4 bases, with 4 bases of the junction left unmatched. The CDR3 runs 13 residues. Germline V gives CDR1 DFQATT, CDR2 SNEGSKA (reference sequence). The CDR3 loop is CSANPGGKNIQYF. The CDR3 DNA is TGCAGTGCTAACCCCGGGGGGAAAAACATTCAGTACTTC.

The CDR3 loop is CAISESGGIHEQFF. The CDR3 DNA sequence: TGTGCCATCAGTGAGTCAGGTGGGATCCATGAGCAGTTCTTC. V is TRBV10-3 and J is TRBJ2-5; no firm D call. TRBJ2-1 explains the end of the DNA better; the J call may be wrong. The CDR3 sequence is 14 residues long. Germline assignment: CDR1 ENHRY and CDR2 SYGVKD.

This chain joins TRBV30 and TRBJ2-7, with D maybe TRBD2 (6 bases). Germline V gene data show CDR1 as GTSNPN and CDR2 as SVGIG (reference sequence). This CDR3 has 15 amino acids. Trimming removed 0 bases from V and 2 bases from J, with 14 bases in between. CDR3 residues: CAWSVSSGRPYEQYF. CDR3 nucleotide sequence: TGTGCCTGGAGTGTGTCGTCAGGGAGGCCCTACGAGCAGTACTTC.

There are a few counts of this clonotype. The rearrangement uses TRBV11-2 and TRBJ2-5, with D unclear. The closer fit of TRBJ2-7 to the DNA end suggests the J call may be wrong. Germline CDR1 reads SGHAT; CDR2 reads FQNNGV. This CDR3 has 14 amino acids. The CDR3 DNA reads TGTGCCAGCAGCTCCAGTCCCCCCGGATACGAGCAGTACTTC. It encodes CASSSSPPGYEQYF.

This clonotype came up a few times. This rearrangement joins TRBV27 to TRBJ2-2; unclear D gene. The germline gives CDR1 MNHEY, CDR2 SMNVEV (reference sequence). V lost 3 bases and J 4 bases, leaving 12 bases between the germline ends. This CDR3 region has 15 residues. The CDR3 DNA follows: TGTGCCAGCAGTTTTAACACCCAGTTCACCGGGGAGCTGTTTTTT. Translated, it gives CASSFNTQFTGELFF.

The gene calls are TRBV30 and TRBJ2-3, with TRBD2 matching 9 bases. The CDR3 is 14 residues long. Germline CDR1 reads GTSNPN; CDR2 reads SVGIG (reference sequence). V shed 1 base, J shed 5 bases, and the junction held 4 bases outside the gene matches. This chain's CDR3 is CAWSDSGGRDTQYF. In DNA, the CDR3 is TGTGCCTGGAGTGATAGCGGGGGAAGAGATACGCAGTATTTT.

The chain recombines TRBV19 with TRBJ1-5, with 7 bases that match TRBD1. The CDR3 is made up of 14 amino acids. J gave up 7 bases and V 8 bases, and 11 bases lay outside the gene matches. CDR1 and CDR2 from the germline V gene are LNHDA and SQIVND (reference sequence). The CDR3 coding sequence is TGTGCCAGTCACCGACAGGGCGGAGAGCAGCCCCAGCATTTT. As protein: CASHRQGGEQPQHF.

Only a few counts were recorded for this clonotype. The chain carries TRBV28 and TRBJ2-7; the D is unclear. Germline CDR1 is MDHEN and CDR2 is SYDVKM. V was trimmed by 6 bases and J by 1 base, leaving 13 bases between them. The CDR3 covers 14 residues. Here the CDR3 DNA reads TGTGCCAGCAGCCGGTGGGCGGATTCCTACGAGCAGTACTTC. It specifies CASSRWADSYEQYF.

The genes are TRBV9 and TRBJ2-7; weak D call: TRBD2 (5 bases). With 4 bases removed from V and 3 bases from J, the gap between germline ends came to 17 bases. Germline loops: CDR1 SGDLS, CDR2 YYNGEE. The length of the CDR3 is 15 residues. CDR3 amino acids: CASSPPGESSYEQYF. The DNA of the CDR3 is TGTGCCAGCAGCCCCCCCGGGGAGTCGAGCTACGAGCAGTACTTC. The whole variable domain, filled in from reference TRBV9 and TRBJ2-7, reads DSGVTQTPKHLITATGQRVTLRCSPRSGDLSVYWYQQSLDQGLQFLIQYYNGEERAKGNILERFSAQQFPDLHSELNLSSLELGDSALYFCASSPPGESSYEQYFGPGTRLTVT.

In this sample, this clonotype turned up a few times. The chain couples TRBV9 to TRBJ2-3, with TRBD2 matching over 8 bases. Losses at the gene ends were 3 bases for V and 6 bases for J; bases not matched to a gene: 6. This CDR3 has 14 amino acids. Germline CDR1 SGDLS, CDR2 YYNGEE. The CDR3 loop is CASSDGTRGDTQYF. The CDR3 DNA reads as TGTGCCAGCAGCGACGGGACTAGAGGGGATACGCAGTATTTT.

There are a few counts of this clonotype. The gene calls are TRBV4-3 and TRBJ1-5; the D is unclear. This CDR3 comprises 15 residues. Trimming shortened V by 0 bases and J by 0 bases, and 6 bases separated the two germline ends. Germline CDR1 LGHNA, CDR2 YSLEER. CDR3 bases: TGCGCCAGCAGCCAAGAATTCGGTAGCAATCAGCCCCAGCATTTT. It yields the protein CASSQEFGSNQPQHF.

This rearrangement joins TRBV28 to TRBJ1-6, with 7 nucleotides matching TRBD1. V was clipped by 4 bases and J by 10 bases; unmatched bases: 10. Germline-derived CDR1 and CDR2 are MDHEN and SYDVKM. CDR3 length: 15 amino acids. The CDR3 DNA is TGTGCCAGCAGTTCTATAGACAGGGATGCATCACCCCTCCACTTT. It codes for CASSSIDRDASPLHF.

This clonotype has just a few counts. J is TRBJ2-7 and V is TRBV12-3 or TRBV12-4; tentative D call: TRBD1 (5 bases). V dropped 6 bases and J dropped 3 bases, with 12 bases sitting between them. This CDR3 is 13 amino acids long. The CDR3 sequence: CASRPDRDYEQYF. The CDR3 coding sequence is TGTGCCAGCAGACCCGACAGAGACTACGAGCAGTACTTC.

The V gene is TRBV7-2, the J gene TRBJ1-1; tentatively, D is TRBD1 (6 bases). Trimming cost V 4 bases and J 3 bases, with 12 bases left between them. The CDR3 has 14 amino acids. Germline CDR1 is SGHTA and CDR2 is FQGNSA. CDR3 sequence (DNA): TGTGCCAGCAGCTCGCGGAGGGGGTACACTGAAGCTTTCTTT. It translates to CASSSRRGYTEAFF.

This clonotype was observed at least ten times. V gene TRBV7-3 combines with J gene TRBJ2-3; a weak D match, TRBD1 (6 bases). With 5 bases removed from V and 0 bases from J, the gap between germline ends came to 21 bases. The CDR3 runs to 18 residues. The germline V gene has CDR1 SGHTA and CDR2 FQGTGA. CDR3 residues: CASSRGTGGGPSTDTQYF. In nucleotides, the CDR3 is TGTGCCAGCAGCCGAGGAACTGGGGGCGGACCAAGCACAGATACGCAGTATTTT.

This clonotype has at least ten counts. In DNA, the CDR3 is TGTGCCAGCAGCCCACCGGGACTAGCGGGAATCTACGAGCAGTACTTC. Amino acid sequence: CASSPPGLAGIYEQYF. The V and J genes are TRBV7-9 and TRBJ2-7; 13 nucleotides align to TRBD2. V lost 5 bases to trimming and J lost 3 bases; unmatched junction nucleotides: 7. Germline values: CDR1 SEHNR, CDR2 FQNEAQ (reference sequence). The CDR3 consists of 16 residues.

The chain is built from TRBV12-3 or TRBV12-4 and TRBJ2-7; the match to TRBD1 covers 8 bases. V lost 6 bases and J lost 4; bases outside the gene matches: 8. There are 14 residues in the CDR3. The DNA of the CDR3 is TGTGCCAGCAGGCCCAACAGGGGGAGTTACGAGCAGTACTTC. Translated, it gives CASRPNRGSYEQYF.

This clonotype was detected a few times. The genes are TRBV7-8 and TRBJ1-1, with 8 bases identical to TRBD1. This CDR3 has 13 amino acids. CDR1 and CDR2 from the germline V gene are SGHVS and FQNEAQ. Losses at the gene ends were 7 bases for V and 6 bases for J; bases not matched to a gene: 7. CDR3 sequence reads: CASTLNRGAEAFF. The CDR3 DNA follows: TGTGCCAGCACACTTAACAGGGGGGCTGAAGCTTTCTTT.

In its sample, this clonotype was seen a few times. V usage is TRBV28 and J usage is TRBJ2-7; 8 bases fit TRBD2. V shed 5 bases, J shed 5 bases, and the junction held 5 bases outside the gene matches. The CDR3 sequence is 13 residues long. The V gene's germline CDR1 is MDHEN and CDR2 SYDVKM. The CDR3 is CASSPGRGHEQYF. The CDR3 DNA reads as TGTGCCAGCAGTCCCGGGAGGGGCCACGAGCAGTACTTC.